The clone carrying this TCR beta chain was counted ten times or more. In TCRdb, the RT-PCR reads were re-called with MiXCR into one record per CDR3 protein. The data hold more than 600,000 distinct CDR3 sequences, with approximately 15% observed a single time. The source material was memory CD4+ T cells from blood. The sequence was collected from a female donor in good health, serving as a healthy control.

The CDR3 reads CASSFRGQGAAEQYF. Here the CDR3 DNA reads TGTGCCAGCAGCTTCAGGGGACAGGGGGCTGCCGAGCAGTACTTC. J is TRBJ2-7 and V is TRBV7-9, with TRBD1 matching 12 bases. CDR3 length: 15 residues. Germline trimming cut 3 bases from V and 6 bases from J; bases unmatched to any gene: 6. The germline gives CDR1 SEHNR, CDR2 FQNEAQ (reference sequence).